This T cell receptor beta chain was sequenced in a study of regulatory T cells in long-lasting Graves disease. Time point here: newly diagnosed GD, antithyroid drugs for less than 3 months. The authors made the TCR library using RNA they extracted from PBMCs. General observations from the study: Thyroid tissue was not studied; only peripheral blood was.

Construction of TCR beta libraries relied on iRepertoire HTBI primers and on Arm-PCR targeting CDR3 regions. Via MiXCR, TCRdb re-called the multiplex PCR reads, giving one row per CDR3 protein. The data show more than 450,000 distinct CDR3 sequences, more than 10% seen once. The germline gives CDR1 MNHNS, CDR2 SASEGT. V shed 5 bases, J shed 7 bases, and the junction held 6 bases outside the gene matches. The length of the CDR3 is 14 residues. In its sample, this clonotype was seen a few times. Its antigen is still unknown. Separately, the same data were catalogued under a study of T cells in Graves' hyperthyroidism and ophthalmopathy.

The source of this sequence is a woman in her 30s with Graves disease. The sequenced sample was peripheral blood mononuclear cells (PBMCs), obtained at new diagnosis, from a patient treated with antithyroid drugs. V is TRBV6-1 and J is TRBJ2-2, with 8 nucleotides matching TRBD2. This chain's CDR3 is CASSRASGLGELFF. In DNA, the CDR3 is TGTGCCAGCAGTAGAGCTAGCGGGCTCGGGGAGCTGTTTTTT.